This TCR beta chain was sequenced for a study of response to subunit inactivated influenza vaccine. Findings and caveats of the study: The authors offered the suggestion that each seasonal influenza vaccination recruits few new T cells.

Germline V gene data show CDR1 as WSHSY and CDR2 as SAAADI. The CDR3 extends over 19 amino acids. After removal of 0 bases from V and 4 bases from J, the junction contained 10 bases not matched to a gene. Each CDR3 protein gets one entry after TCRdb re-called the RT-PCR reads with MiXCR. Here the sample spans 550,000 to 800,000 distinct CDR3 sequences, around 14% being singletons. This clonotype appeared many times. Antigen: not known. Material: PBMCs from blood, obtained 14 days before vaccination. The V gene is TRBV10-2, the J gene TRBJ2-1; 12 bases agree with TRBD2. The TCR comes from a man aged 45-65 years who received an inactivated influenza vaccine. In nucleotides, the CDR3 is TGCGCCAGCAGTGAGTCGGGGAGGACTAGCGGGATTAATTACAATGAGCAGTTCTTC. As protein: CASSESGRTSGINYNEQFF.